Presented here are 13 T cell receptor beta chains from one specimen sequenced in a study of shared clonotypes between healthy human individuals (dated by TCRdb to about 2020). For the CD8 naive samples, CD45RO-negative cells were positively selected for CCR7, yielding a CD45RA+CCR7+ population from which TemRA cells were excluded. Libraries were constructed by the immunoSEQ multiplex PCR assay. TCRdb stores this immuneACCESS table with in-frame sequences only. Part of the clones is absent; in the studies checked, under half of the shortfall reflects unresolved V genes, and no reason is known for the rest. Recorded for this sample are more than 500,000 clones; approximately 96% of them occurred a single time. The ten largest make up over 0.1% of the sample. Material for sequencing was naive CD8+ T cells sorted from blood. According to the study, the label for this sample's cell subset or site signals: CD45RA+CCR7+. The receptors here all came from a woman under 40 in good health.

This chain joins TRBV28 and TRBJ2-2, with TRBD2 matching 8 bases. Germline V CDR1 and CDR2: MDHEN, SYDVKM. Trimming at V came to 11 bases and at J to 3 bases, leaving 8 bases not matched to a gene. The CDR3 runs 14 residues. The CDR3 reads CAGKGTSDTGELFF. For the CDR3, the DNA is TGTGCCGGAAAAGGGACTAGTGACACCGGGGAGCTGTTTTTT. Together with reference TRBV28 and TRBJ2-2, the CDR3 gives the full variable domain: DVKVTQSSRYLVKRTGEKVFLECVQDMDHENMFWYRQDPGLGLRLIYFSYDVKMKEKGDIPEGYSVSREKKERFSLILESASTNQTSMYLCAGKGTSDTGELFFGEGSRLTVL.

This rearrangement joins TRBV29-1 to TRBJ1-2; a possible D gene is TRBD1 (5 bases). The CDR3 covers 14 residues. Germline V CDR1 and CDR2: SQVTM, ANQGSEA. Trimming cost V 3 bases and J 4 bases, with 15 bases left between them. CDR3 protein: CSVDLVRQLYGYTF. The CDR3 nucleotides are TGCAGCGTTGATTTGGTTCGACAGCTCTATGGCTACACCTTC.

The rearrangement joins TRBV28 to TRBJ2-3; 8 nucleotides line up with TRBD2. The CDR3 extends over 14 amino acids. The germline gives CDR1 MDHEN, CDR2 SYDVKM. Trimming cost V 8 bases and J 0 bases; bases outside gene matches: 4. CDR3: CASWPSGSTDTQYF. The CDR3 DNA follows: TGTGCCAGCTGGCCTAGCGGGAGCACAGATACGCAGTATTTT.

This clone is a singleton in its sample. The J gene is TRBJ1-3, the V gene TRBV28; D is uncertain. Germline lookup yields CDR1 MDHEN and CDR2 SYDVKM. The CDR3 is made up of 14 amino acids. V gave up 3 bases and J gave up 0 bases, with 6 bases separating them. The CDR3 nucleotides are TGTGCCAGCAGTTTTGGGAGCTCTGGAAACACCATATATTTT. Protein sequence: CASSFGSSGNTIYF. The whole variable domain, filled in from reference TRBV28 and TRBJ1-3, reads DVKVTQSSRYLVKRTGEKVFLECVQDMDHENMFWYRQDPGLGLRLIYFSYDVKMKEKGDIPEGYSVSREKKERFSLILESASTNQTSMYLCASSFGSSGNTIYFGEGSWLTVV.

The rearrangement joins TRBV27 to TRBJ1-5; D is unclear. The V gene lost 8 bases and the J gene lost 7 bases, with 12 bases spanning the gap. The CDR3 has 12 residues. Germline V gene data show CDR1 as MNHEY and CDR2 as SMNVEV (reference sequence). As DNA, the CDR3 is TGTGCCAGCCGGGAAGGCGGACAGCCCCAGCATTTT. Amino acids: CASREGGQPQHF.

This clone was detected only once. This chain links TRBV28 with TRBJ1-2; D gene ambiguous. This CDR3 comprises 14 residues. Germline values: CDR1 MDHEN, CDR2 SYDVKM. Trimming removed 3 bases at V and 4 bases at J, with 12 bases between. The CDR3 is CASSFLPDTYGYTF. CDR3 bases: TGTGCCAGCAGTTTTCTCCCGGATACCTATGGCTACACCTTC.

This clone has a single count. The J gene is TRBJ2-1, the V gene TRBV14; weak D call: TRBD2 (8 bases). Germline V gene data show CDR1 as SGHDN and CDR2 as FVKESK. Deletions cut 4 bases from V and 15 bases from J, with 19 bases between. This CDR3 comprises 13 residues. The CDR3 coding sequence is TGTGCCAGCAGCCCGGGACTAGGGGGCGATCCGTTCTTC. Protein product: CASSPGLGGDPFF. Using reference TRBV14 and TRBJ2-1 for the parts outside the CDR3, the full variable domain is EAGVTQFPSHSVIEKGQTVTLRCDPISGHDNLYWYRRVMGKEIKFLLHFVKESKQDESGMPNNRFLAERTGGTYSTLKVQPAELEDSGVYFCASSPGLGGDPFFGPGTRLTVL.

The chain has TRBV7-9 and TRBJ1-1, with a tentative D call TRBD1 (6 bases). CDR3 size: 14 residues. The germline gives CDR1 SEHNR, CDR2 FQNEAQ (reference sequence). Trimming removed 0 bases at V and 4 bases at J, with 9 bases between. The CDR3 spells CASSLATGPTEAFF. In DNA, the CDR3 is TGTGCCAGCAGCTTAGCTACAGGGCCCACTGAAGCTTTCTTT. The whole variable domain, filled in from reference TRBV7-9 and TRBJ1-1, reads DTGVSQNPRHKITKRGQNVTFRCDPISEHNRLYWYRQTLGQGPEFLTYFQNEAQLEKSRLLSDRFSAERPKGSFSTLEIQRTEQGDSAMYLCASSLATGPTEAFFGQGTRLTVV.

The chain recombines TRBV12-5 with TRBJ2-4, with 7 bases aligning to TRBD2. The trim removed 7 bases at V and 8 bases at J, leaving 11 bases unmatched. Germline lookup yields CDR1 LGHNT and CDR2 FRNRAP. The CDR3 is made up of 14 amino acids. The CDR3 nucleotides read TGTGCTAGTGCCCACTGGGGCGGGAGTGACATTCAGTACTTC. Translating it yields CASAHWGGSDIQYF.

The V call is TRBV19, the J call TRBJ2-1; 12 positions agree with TRBD2. This CDR3 contains 16 residues. V shed 4 bases and J 6 bases; nucleotides not matched to a gene: 7. Germline loops: CDR1 LNHDA, CDR2 SQIVND (reference sequence). CDR3 amino acids: CASSTALAGGLNEQFF. DNA for the CDR3: TGTGCCAGTAGTACAGCCCTAGCGGGAGGGCTCAATGAGCAGTTCTTC.

CDR3 nucleotide sequence: TGTGCCAGCAGTACCAGGGGTTCGGACGAGCAGTACTTC. This encodes CASSTRGSDEQYF. This chain uses TRBV6-5 with TRBJ2-7; TRBD1 is a possible D gene (6 bases). The CDR3 extends over 13 amino acids. The V end was cut by 5 bases, the J end by 5 bases, with 13 bases between. CDR1 and CDR2 (germline): MNHEY, SVGAGI.

This clone has only one observation. This chain connects TRBV2 to TRBJ2-7, with TRBD2 as a possible D gene (6 bases). The ends were cut back, 3 bases at V and 6 bases at J, with 21 bases in the middle. The CDR3 extends over 16 amino acids. CDR1 is SNHLY, CDR2 FYNNEI, per germline. CDR3 residues: CASSDVAASALLEQYF. In DNA, the CDR3 is TGTGCCAGCAGTGACGTAGCGGCGTCCGCCTTACTCGAGCAGTACTTC.

The CDR3 is CASRKGEGYEQYF. The CDR3, as DNA: TGTGCCAGCAGAAAGGGGGAGGGGTACGAGCAGTACTTC. The genes are TRBV2 and TRBJ2-7, with D tentatively TRBD2 (7 bases). The CDR3 is 13 amino acids. V shed 6 bases and J shed 4 bases, with 13 bases lying between them. The V gene's germline CDR1 is SNHLY and CDR2 FYNNEI.